Listed below are T cell receptor beta chains from one sample, sequenced in a study of CD8+CD57+ T cells in acquired aplastic anemia. MiXCR was run by TCRdb on the reads, yielding one entry per CDR3 protein. The sample yields about 190,000 distinct CDR3 sequences, roughly half seen once. Sequencing input: sorted CD4+, CD8+, or CD8+CD57+ T cells (not recorded which) from PBMCs. These receptors were collected from a human donor in good health, serving as a control. Both conserved end residues are part of each CDR3. D genes are given only for firm matches. Rows give clone size only sometimes, using once, few, many, or a class for an expanded clone.

TRBJ2-3 | - | once | TRBV7-2 | CASSAPAGAVADTQYF | TGTGCCAGCAGCGCCCCCGCGGGGGCCGTGGCAGATACGCAGTATTTT
TRBJ2-5 | - | many | TRBV11-2 | CASNWDRQETQYF | TGTGCCAGCAACTGGGACCGCCAAGAGACCCAGTACTTC
TRBJ1-5 | - | - | TRBV19 | CASSRGSQQPQHF | TGTGCCAGTAGTCGGGGATCTCAGCAGCCCCAGCATTTT
TRBJ1-2 | - | - | TRBV20-1 | CSARDQGRGYGYTF | TGCAGTGCTAGAGATCAAGGGAGGGGGTATGGCTACACCTTC
TRBJ1-6 | - | - | TRBV7-2 | CASSLGRADSPLHF | TGTGCCAGCAGCTTAGGCAGGGCCGATTCACCCCTCCACTTT
TRBJ1-2 | - | few | TRBV19 | CASSPLGYGYTF | TGTGCCAGTAGTCCCCTAGGGTATGGCTACACCTTC
TRBJ2-3 | TRBD1 | - | TRBV6-5 | CASSWTGHTDTQYF | TGTGCCAGCAGTTGGACAGGGCACACAGATACGCAGTATTTT
TRBJ1-6 | TRBD1 | - | TRBV20-1 | CSATNRGQGTDTPLHF | TGCAGTGCTACGAATCGGGGACAGGGGACAGATACACCCCTCCACTTT
TRBJ2-7 | - | many | TRBV6-5 | CASRPPGLYEQYF | TGTGCCAGCAGACCCCCGGGACTCTACGAGCAGTACTTC
TRBJ1-6 | TRBD1 | - | TRBV14 | CASGLIGQGNSPLHF | TGTGCCAGCGGCCTCATAGGACAGGGTAATTCACCCCTCCACTTT
TRBJ2-5 | TRBD2 | - | TRBV20-1 | CSARGAAGVETQYF | TGCAGTGCTAGAGGGGCGGCGGGAGTGGAGACCCAGTACTTC
TRBJ1-6 | - | many | TRBV5-1 | CASSLDPGTSNSPLHF | TGCGCCAGCAGCTTGGACCCGGGTACTTCTAATTCACCCCTCCACTTT
TRBJ2-1 | TRBD2 | - | TRBV20-1 | CSAGRTSVYEQFF | TGCAGTGCGGGCCGAACTAGCGTCTATGAGCAGTTCTTC
TRBJ2-6 | - | - | TRBV20-1 | CSARALILTF | TGCAGTGCTAGAGCCCTCATACTGACTTTC
TRBJ1-6 | TRBD1 | many | TRBV28 | CASSTSRQGTNSPLHF | TGTGCCAGCAGTACCTCTCGACAGGGAACGAATTCACCCCTCCACTTT
TRBJ1-6 | - | many | TRBV2 | CASSDRVRSPLHF | TGTGCCAGCAGTGACAGGGTTCGATCACCCCTCCACTTT
TRBJ2-1 | TRBD2 | once | TRBV10-2 | CASNAGTSVYNEQFF | TGCGCCAGCAACGCCGGGACTAGCGTATACAATGAGCAGTTCTTC
TRBJ1-1 | - | many | TRBV19 | CASSPATTTEAFF | TGTGCCAGTAGCCCGGCCACCACCACTGAAGCTTTCTTT
TRBJ2-7 | TRBD2 | - | TRBV7-9 | CASSPTSGSVYEQYF | TGTGCCAGCAGCCCGACTAGCGGGTCGGTCTACGAGCAGTACTTC
TRBJ1-1 | - | - | TRBV19 | CAVYLGWNEAFF | TGTGCCGTTTACTTAGGGTGGAATGAAGCTTTCTTT
TRBJ1-1 | - | - | TRBV25-1 | CASSGGVKGPNTEAFF | TGTGCCAGCAGTGGAGGTGTCAAGGGACCAAACACTGAAGCTTTCTTT
TRBJ2-1 | - | - | TRBV7-9 | CASSLALSQGEPEQFF | TGTGCCAGCAGCTTAGCGCTCAGCCAGGGAGAGCCAGAACAGTTCTTC
TRBJ2-2 | TRBD1 | - | TRBV6-1 | CASSGTGGDTGELFF | TGTGCCAGCAGTGGTACAGGGGGCGATACCGGGGAGCTGTTTTTT
TRBJ1-2 | TRBD1 | - | TRBV27 | CASSPQGAFYGYTF | TGTGCCAGCAGCCCACAGGGGGCTTTCTATGGCTACACCTTC
TRBJ2-7 | TRBD2 | many | TRBV20-1 | CSARGLASSNEQYF | TGCAGTGCCAGGGGACTAGCCTCCTCTAACGAGCAGTACTTC
TRBJ2-3 | - | many | TRBV7-9 | CASSLGPGSDTQYF | TGTGCCAGCAGCTTAGGGCCGGGTTCAGATACGCAGTATTTT
TRBJ1-2 | - | - | TRBV24-1 | CATSVGSDSYGYTF | TGTGCCACCAGTGTTGGTTCGGACAGCTATGGCTACACCTTC
TRBJ1-2 | TRBD1 | many | TRBV7-2 | CASSPQQGAGGYTF | TGTGCCAGCAGCCCTCAACAGGGGGCGGGTGGCTACACCTTC
TRBJ1-5 | - | - | TRBV24-1 | CATSDPTYSKPQHF | TGTGCCACCAGTGACCCGACCTACTCGAAGCCCCAGCATTTT
TRBJ1-6 | - | - | TRBV2 | CASSWAGGGSPLHF | TGTGCCAGCAGCTGGGCGGGGGGTGGGTCACCCCTCCACTTT
TRBJ1-2 | - | many | TRBV7-6 | CASSLYGVLSGYTF | TGTGCCAGCAGCCTATACGGCGTTTTAAGTGGCTACACCTTC